This TCR beta chain was profiled in a study of blood T cells in healthy people across ages. Next came a second PCR, run for about 6 to 11 cycles, which used a sample-barcoded 5' primer along with a J-beta primer mix. Each of the samples gave a minimum of 2.5 million paired-end reads that contained CDR3. A single record per CDR3 protein comes from TCRdb applying MiXCR to the 5' RACE reads. The data contain 1.8 million or so distinct CDR3 sequences, around 40% of them singletons. The TCR sequence derives from a human donor in good health. Material for sequencing was blood.

CDR3 coding DNA: TGTGCCAGCAGCCCATCGACAGTGAACACTGAAGCTTTCTTT. Protein product: CASSPSTVNTEAFF. J is TRBJ1-1 and V is TRBV6-5; tentative D call: TRBD1 (5 bases). This CDR3 contains 14 residues. The V end was cut by 6 bases, the J end by 0 bases, with 11 bases between. CDR1 is MNHEY and CDR2 is SVGAGI in the germline V gene.